This T cell receptor (beta chain) was captured by sequencing in a study of OX40 agonist ivuxolimab in advanced cancers. Across the whole study: Partial responses were achieved by three patients, of whom one had hepatocellular carcinoma and two had cutaneous melanoma. General study results and limits: Certain nonresponders likewise exhibited a low normalized T-cell clonal expansion. Fewer expanded clones were found on average in CD4+ than in CD8+ T cells.

Profiled with immunoSEQ multiplex PCR; TCRdb holds only in-frame clones, not every one. The table shows tens of thousands of clones, with about 80% occurring only once. Comment on this clone: The antigen remains undetermined. The sample carries other DNA sequences with the same CDR3.

Trimming at V came to 2 bases and at J to 7 bases, leaving 6 bases not matched to a gene. The CDR3 consists of 15 residues. Germline V gives CDR1 MNHNS, CDR2 SASEGT. This specimen consisted of CD4+ or CD8+ T cells sorted from blood, obtained in a trial of the OX40 agonist ivuxolimab. The chain joins TRBV6-1 to TRBJ2-7, with 12 bases matching TRBD2. The TCR was taken from an adult with an advanced solid tumor such as melanoma, head and neck, liver or kidney cancer. Written as DNA, the CDR3 is TGTGCCAGCAGTGAAAGGGGACTAGCGGGTTTAGAGCAGTACTTC. As protein: CASSERGLAGLEQYF.